This T cell receptor beta chain was recorded in a study of cytomegalovirus exposure and HLA in healthy donors (dated by TCRdb to about 2017). With regard to the full study: According to an earlier analysis of 587 of the donors, 150 million to 200 million T cells yielded 117 million unique TCR beta sequences and 276 Gb of sequence data. The genetic ancestry cluster associated with self-reported Caucasian donors included 70% to 85% of the roughly 380 genotyped donors. HLA typing included class I and class II loci at four-digit resolution. Roughly five DR-DQ haplotypes were treated as single units for association and clustering because of strong linkage in the cohort. The number of typed donors differed by locus: roughly 620-630 for A, B, C, DRB1 and DQB1; some 500 for DQA1; 606 for DPA1; and around 490 for DPB1. Across 300 to 500 genotyped donors of the cohort, an average of about 250,000 unique TCR beta nucleotide sequences per donor were sequenced, and roughly a sixth of those sequences were non-productive. To decide whether each TCR beta V gene segment behaved as functional or pseudogenic, an earlier analysis of some 600 of the donors relied on high-throughput TCR beta sequencing. A later genetic analysis took genome-wide SNP genotypes for 398 of the 666 donors and used that subset as a discovery cohort. Donor age, sex, ethnicity and CMV serostatus were compiled together with the repertoire data. The T cell repertoires of 666 subjects were profiled by immunosequencing and related to cytomegalovirus serostatus. Rather than using new phenotypic data, the later analysis identified candidate immune exposures from TCR beta sequences and from how often those sequences occurred across donors. The study aimed to test whether signatures of past pathogen exposure could be identified by cataloging public T cell receptors. An early release covering over 500 HLA-typed donors comprised approximately 300 gigabases of sequencing data and roughly 85 million unique TCR sequences. Along with the roughly 670-subject first cohort, a separate validation cohort of roughly 110 different subjects was used. Every repertoire in the discovery cohort had been generated on one and the same sequencing platform. High-throughput TCR immunosequencing, statistical association of individual TCRs with disease status, and machine learning were combined to predict cytomegalovirus infection status. A later analysis re-examined previously published TCR beta repertoires from roughly 650 donors and added high-resolution HLA genotyping to investigate patterns of TCR occurrence. Overall study results and their limits: Compared with the approximately 670-donor mean, donors in an Asian-associated ancestry cluster had fewer N-insertions in productive TCRs, according to a later genetic analysis. In a later analysis, most CMV-associated TCR beta chains were found to appear HLA-restricted, with HLA associations seemingly driven largely by CMV exposure. Compared with equally common non-associated chains, HLA-associated TCR beta chains in a later analysis were more clonally expanded and had lower generation probabilities. The study listed 150 to 200 TCR beta chains as associated with cytomegalovirus. HLA typing was unavailable for some donors at each locus, so association tests used only the typed subset. Only TCR beta chains were sequenced in this cohort, and the absence of alpha or paired-chain data limited detectable features. A later analysis found that TCR association rates varied across HLA loci, with DRB1 alleles showing the most associated TCRs and HLA-C alleles the fewest. At a false discovery rate of 0.05, a later analysis linked 16,951 TCR beta sequences to specific HLA alleles. In a later genetic analysis, a missense DCLRE1C variant was associated with V-gene and J-gene trimming of TCR beta chains, and the association was replicated in an independent cohort. Several of the top co-occurrence clusters appeared to be linked to parvovirus B19, influenza, CMV and Epstein-Barr virus, according to a later analysis. Immune exposure information for the cohort was limited to CMV serostatus. Because the 87-base-pair reads could not distinguish some IMGT-functional V segments, including TRBV6-2 and TRBV6-3, those segments were excluded. According to the authors, the approach could potentially be generalized to other disease states and immunological phenotypes. In vitro tests confirmed that a few of the cytomegalovirus-associated TCR beta chains recognize cytomegalovirus antigens. A further reported finding was that TCR beta sequences accurately predicted the HLA-A and HLA-B alleles for most subjects in the first cohort. Roughly uniform sequencing depth across donors was assumed in presence/absence analyses, although this assumption may not hold. A cluster of highly shared sequence variants was judged likely to be a technical artifact of the sequencing pipeline. While some public TCRs were present in many individuals, most TCR sequences turned up only very rarely across donors. Assigning TCR associations to individual alleles was difficult when HLA alleles, especially DR and DQ, strongly co-occurred. An earlier analysis of approximately 600 of the donors showed that most TCR beta V segments appeared in productive rearrangements either about 87% or about 30% of the time, which broadly matched IMGT annotations. The classifier was reported to diagnose cytomegalovirus status with high specificity and sensitivity in both the original cohort and the validation cohort. Linkage disequilibrium might explain the correlated functional status among segregating V segments, but an unknown experimental factor could not be ruled out. Because counts were too low, about 15 rarely observed V segments, including chromosome 9 orphons, were left out of the earlier analysis of about 500 of the donors.

The library was generated by the immunoSEQ multiplex PCR assay. The multiplex PCR relied on a mix of 60 forward primers for TCR Vbeta segments and 13 reverse primers for TCR Jbeta segments. A multiplex PCR assay on genomic DNA amplified the CDR3 region of rearranged TCR beta genes. On the Illumina HiSeq System, the amplified TCR beta libraries were sequenced as 87-base-pair reads. The published analysis was carried out like this. In a later analysis, roughly 80 million unique TCR beta chains were counted across the 650 to 750 repertoires, and roughly 11 million of these chains were shared by at least two donors. Raw reads were error-corrected and collapsed into unique sequences by a nearest-neighbor algorithm in which closely related sequences were merged to remove PCR and sequencing errors. Alignment of CDR3 sequences to IMGT reference sequences was used to assign V, D and J gene segments. For a sequence to be retained, a match of at least six nucleotides to both a V gene segment and a J gene segment was required. Rearrangements were called productive when the CDR3 lacked stop codons and stayed in frame with V and J; all others were non-productive. Following IMGT convention, CDR3 was defined as the stretch from the second conserved V-encoded cysteine to the conserved J-encoded phenylalanine. The earlier analysis of some 600 of the donors excluded sequences that lacked an unambiguous match to a single V gene segment. An earlier analysis of over 450 of the donors classified V segments as functional when productive rearrangements were above 56.7% and as segregating when the standard deviation between donors was above 5%. To diagnose cytomegalovirus status from the catalog of TCR beta chain sequences, a statistical classification framework was built. V and J gene assignment, in a later analysis, came from comparing TCR nucleotide sequences with IMGT/GENE-DB human TR gene sequences. Using the TCRdist pipeline, a later analysis assigned CDR3 sequences along with most-parsimonious VDJ recombination scenarios. In a later analysis, each TCR beta chain was defined by its CDR3 amino acid sequence together with its V-gene family, and reads without a unique V-gene family were excluded. As a way to deal with suspected cross-contamination and a sequencing artifact, a later analysis dropped approximately 570 nucleotide sequences that were highly shared and had low generation probability. In a later analysis, a clonal expansion index was calculated for each public chain from normalized within-repertoire ranks of inferred template counts. A later analysis computed generation probabilities with a VDJ recombination model fitted to out-of-frame rearrangements, and checked the results against IGoR. In a later analysis, hypergeometric tests were used to score TCR-TCR, TCR-HLA and TCR-CMV co-occurrence, with a repertoire-size bias correction applied to TCR pairs. A later analysis estimated false discovery rates by permuting HLA or CMV assignments 20 times. In a later analysis, co-occurring TCRs were grouped using DBSCAN, with TCRdist sequence similarity added in when clustering inside HLA-allele-positive subsets. Repertoires with fewer than 30,000 or more than 120,000 public chains were left out of co-occurrence clustering, as were about 5 repertoires with anomalous nucleotide sharing. The table was pulled from immuneACCESS by TCRdb, which kept in-frame rearrangements only. Such tables lose some clones; where checked, under half of the loss comes from unresolved V genes, and the rest has no known cause. V and J calls and clone size are copied from that table; D and trimming were computed from the DNA. This sample's table has entries for 150,000 or so clones. Under 2.5% of the sample lies in the top ten.

Points on this clone: What antigen it recognizes has not been identified.

In total, around 600 healthy bone marrow donors made up the cohort. All cohort members were sampled while nominally healthy, although unrecorded immune exposures were likely present. The donor was CMV seronegative and was included in the group of 352 seronegative cohort members. Each donor provided a peripheral blood sample, and peripheral blood mononuclear cells were used for TCR beta sequencing. Genomic DNA extraction from the blood cell samples was performed with the Qiagen DNeasy Blood Extraction Kit. The V end loses 7 bases and the J end loses 0 bases, and a stretch of 16 bases separates them. In the germline V gene, CDR1 corresponds to MDHEN and CDR2 to SYDVKM. The cysteine opens and the phenylalanine closes a CDR3 of 16 amino acids. The retained sequence is limited to the CDR3, 48 bases, with the frame set at the first base.

The sample consisted of PBMCs. This TCR derives from a young woman in good health and CMV-seronegative. This sequence uses TRBV28 and TRBJ1-3; TRBD1 is perhaps the D gene, given 5 matching bases. The DNA sequence follows: TGTGCCAGCAACCTGGGGGGTTCCCTCTCTGGAAACACCATATATTTT. Translated, it gives CASNLGGSLSGNTIYF.